This TCR beta chain was recorded in a study of spatial heterogeneity in lung cancer. There are a few counts of this clonotype. The ends were cut back, 3 bases at V and 4 bases at J, with 10 bases in the middle. This CDR3 has 13 amino acids. Per germline, CDR1 DFQATT and CDR2 SNEGSKA (reference sequence). MiXCR, run by TCRdb on the 5' RACE reads, gives a single entry per CDR3 protein. The sample has some 83,000 distinct CDR3 sequences, about 8% seen once. Time point given: sample taken at primary tumor resection. Frozen PBMC, nontumor lung or tumor provided whole RNA, which was sequenced unsorted. The sequence was collected from a male donor with early-stage non-small cell lung cancer. The chain has TRBV20-1 and TRBJ2-1, with D maybe TRBD2 (6 bases). The specimen was PBMCs, collected at surgery. For the CDR3, the DNA is TGCAGTGCTAGGGACTACGGGTACAATGAGCAGTTCTTC. Its translation: CSARDYGYNEQFF.